Each of the 25 T cell receptor beta chains below was sequenced from the same sample in a study of cytomegalovirus exposure and HLA in healthy donors. The PCR contained 60 Vbeta and 13 Jbeta primers. Profiled with immunoSEQ multiplex PCR; TCRdb holds only in-frame clones, not every one. Of roughly 180,000 clones listed, about three quarters are singletons. The sequenced sample was PBMCs. These receptors were collected from a man aged 18 to 35 in good health and CMV-seronegative.

The rearrangement links TRBV10-1 to TRBJ2-7; TRBD1 matches at 12 bases. CDR1 is WNHNN, CDR2 SYGVQD, per germline (reference sequence). This CDR3 is 15 amino acids long. V lost 6 bases to trimming and J lost 8 bases; unmatched junction nucleotides: 11. For the CDR3, the DNA is TGCGCCAGCAGGCAGCCCCGGGACAGGGGGCTTCAGCAGTACTTC. Encoded protein: CASRQPRDRGLQQYF.

This chain uses TRBV19 with TRBJ1-1, with D unresolved. V was pared by 1 base and J by 1 base, with 10 bases between. This CDR3 contains 15 residues. Germline V lookup: CDR1 LNHDA, CDR2 SQIVND (reference sequence). The CDR3 nucleotides are TGTGCCAGTAGTATAGGGAGGGCGGCGAACACTGAAGCTTTCTTT. This translates into CASSIGRAANTEAFF.

The chain links TRBV11-2 to TRBJ2-5, with 8 positions matching TRBD1. V trimming: 2 bases; J trimming: 5 bases; junction bases outside the gene matches: 7. The germline V gene has CDR1 SGHAT and CDR2 FQNNGV. The CDR3 is 15 amino acids. The CDR3 loop is CASSLQGAKGETQYF. The CDR3 DNA reads TGTGCCAGCAGCTTACAGGGGGCTAAAGGGGAGACCCAGTACTTC.

This clone was counted a single time. V and J are TRBV7-2 and TRBJ2-7, with TRBD2 matching 10 bases. This CDR3 region has 18 residues. Germline V gene sequence: CDR1 SGHTA, CDR2 FQGNSA. J lost 5 bases, V lost 2 bases, and 15 bases had no gene match. CDR3 loop: CASSLLKIAGGFPHEQYF. In DNA form, the CDR3 reads TGTGCCAGCAGCTTATTGAAAATAGCGGGAGGTTTCCCCCACGAGCAGTACTTC.

This sequence joins TRBV19 and TRBJ2-3; 8 bases are a match to TRBD1. V was clipped by 6 bases and J by 3 bases; unmatched bases: 2. Germline assignment: CDR1 LNHDA and CDR2 SQIVND (reference sequence). The CDR3 consists of 13 residues. The CDR3 is CASSQGATDTQYF. Here the CDR3 DNA reads TGTGCCAGTAGCCAGGGGGCAACAGATACGCAGTATTTT.

The chain employs TRBV30 and TRBJ2-7; the match to TRBD1 covers 12 bases. V lost 3 bases, J lost 4 bases, and 4 bases stayed unmatched. The CDR3 loop spans 14 amino acids. Germline V gene sequence: CDR1 GTSNPN, CDR2 SVGIG (reference sequence). The CDR3 region has the DNA TGTGCCTGGAGCCGGGACAGGGGGCCTTACGAGCAGTACTTC. This codes for CAWSRDRGPYEQYF.

V is TRBV11-2 and J is TRBJ2-5; D remains ambiguous. CDR1 SGHAT and CDR2 FQNNGV come from the germline V gene. V lost 2 bases and J 3 bases, leaving 10 bases between the germline ends. This CDR3 is 14 amino acids long. CDR3 protein: CASSLFGPEETQYF. The CDR3 DNA reads as TGTGCCAGCAGCTTATTTGGGCCCGAAGAGACCCAGTACTTC.

The gene calls are TRBV7-2 and TRBJ2-3, with a possible D match to TRBD2 (7 bases). The CDR3 covers 17 residues. Germline lookup yields CDR1 SGHTA and CDR2 FQGNSA. The V end was cut by 4 bases, the J end by 2 bases, with 19 bases between. CDR3 sequence reads: CASSSRGGGAYTDTQYF. CDR3 coding DNA: TGTGCCAGCAGCTCCCGCGGGGGCGGGGCGTACACAGATACGCAGTATTTT.

The chain combines TRBV29-1 with TRBJ1-2; perhaps TRBD1 as D (5 bases). The V and J ends lost 0 bases and 5 bases respectively, with 22 bases between them. This CDR3 is built from 17 residues. Germline CDR1 reads SQVTM; CDR2 reads ANQGSEA. The DNA of the CDR3 is TGCAGCGTTGAAGATCTTTATGGGGGAGGGCATGTATATGGCTACACCTTC. Amino acids: CSVEDLYGGGHVYGYTF. The full variable domain, completed using reference TRBV29-1 and TRBJ1-2, is SAVISQKPSRDICQRGTSLTIQCQVDSQVTMMFWYRQQPGQSLTLIATANQGSEATYESGFVIDKFPISRPNLTFSTLTVSNMSPEDSSIYLCSVEDLYGGGHVYGYTFGSGTRLTVV.

With regard to this clone: Other nucleotide sequences from this sample produce the same CDR3. The rearrangement uses TRBV29-1 and TRBJ1-3; D might be TRBD1 (5 bases). The CDR3 runs to 13 residues. V lost 5 bases and J lost 1, with 9 bases in between. Germline V gene data show CDR1 as SQVTM and CDR2 as ANQGSEA. CDR3 protein: CSVTGGSGNTIYF. The CDR3 DNA is TGCAGCGTTACAGGAGGGTCTGGAAACACCATATATTTT.

This clone was seen a single time. V gene TRBV27 combines with J gene TRBJ2-7, with 8 bases lining up with TRBD1. Per the germline V gene, CDR1 is MNHEY and CDR2 is SMNVEV (reference sequence). This CDR3 is 20 amino acids long. V lost 2 bases, J lost 2 bases, and 20 bases stayed unmatched. The CDR3 DNA is TGTGCCAGCAGTTTAAAAGCTGGGAGGACAGGGCTTTTTTCGGCCTACGAGCAGTACTTC. Its translation is CASSLKAGRTGLFSAYEQYF.

V is TRBV29-1 and J is TRBJ2-5; 7 bases line up with TRBD2. Looked up from germline, CDR1 is SQVTM and CDR2 is ANQGSEA. V dropped 1 base and J dropped 7; count of bases not matched to a gene: 6. The CDR3 is 13 residues long. Here the CDR3 DNA reads TGCAGCGTTGAAGTTACTAGCGATGTGACCCAGTACTTC. Its protein is CSVEVTSDVTQYF. Combining the CDR3 with reference TRBV29-1 and TRBJ2-5 gives the whole variable domain SAVISQKPSRDICQRGTSLTIQCQVDSQVTMMFWYRQQPGQSLTLIATANQGSEATYESGFVIDKFPISRPNLTFSTLTVSNMSPEDSSIYLCSVEVTSDVTQYFGPGTRLLVL.

The V gene is TRBV18, the J gene TRBJ2-1; D gene unclear. Trimming removed 3 bases at V and 4 bases at J, with 7 bases between. The CDR3 totals 13 residues. Germline V gene lookup returns CDR1 KGHSH and CDR2 LQKENI. The CDR3 reads CASSPNLYNEQFF. Written as DNA, the CDR3 is TGTGCCAGCTCACCGAACTTGTACAATGAGCAGTTCTTC.

In this sample, this clone turned up a few times. The V and J genes are TRBV28 and TRBJ2-7; D perhaps matches TRBD2 (6 bases). The V gene lost 4 bases and the J gene lost 4 bases, with 17 bases spanning the gap. Germline CDR1 is MDHEN and CDR2 is SYDVKM. The CDR3 runs 15 residues. The CDR3 loop reads CASSSFREFVYEQYF. CDR3 nucleotides: TGTGCCAGCAGTTCCTTCCGGGAGTTCGTTTACGAGCAGTACTTC.

The rearrangement uses TRBV7-3 and TRBJ2-1; TRBD2 aligns across 10 bases. The junction had 7 bases not matched to a gene; V was cut back by 4 bases and J by 7 bases. Germline V gene sequence: CDR1 SGHTA, CDR2 FQGTGA. The CDR3 runs to 15 residues. DNA of the CDR3: TGTGCCAGCAGCTCCGTAGCGGGGGGCGGGAATGAGCAGTTCTTC. Its translation: CASSSVAGGGNEQFF.

V usage is TRBV2 and J usage is TRBJ2-1; the match to TRBD2 covers 11 bases. The CDR3 runs to 15 residues. The germline gives CDR1 SNHLY, CDR2 FYNNEI. After removal of 6 bases from V and 4 bases from J, the junction contained 5 bases not matched to a gene. The CDR3 DNA is TGTGCCAGCAGCCTTAGCGGGAGGGCATACAATGAGCAGTTCTTC. It encodes CASSLSGRAYNEQFF.

The DNA of the CDR3 is TGCGCCAGCAGCTTGTGGGGCAGAAAAGCCGGGGAGCTGTTTTTT. Translating gives CASSLWGRKAGELFF. The chain couples TRBV5-1 to TRBJ2-2; D is possibly TRBD1 (5 bases). This CDR3 has 15 amino acids. Germline assignment: CDR1 SGHRS and CDR2 YFSETQ. The V end was cut by 1 base, the J end by 6 bases, with 13 bases between.

This clone was recorded only once. This chain joins TRBV15 and TRBJ1-5, with a tentative D call TRBD1 (5 bases). CDR1 LNHNV and CDR2 YYDKDF come from the germline V gene (reference sequence). V dropped 5 bases and J dropped 0 bases, with 11 bases sitting between them. This CDR3 is built from 15 residues. The CDR3 nucleotides are TGTGCCACCAGCCACGGGGGAGATAGCAATCAGCCCCAGCATTTT. This encodes CATSHGGDSNQPQHF.

The V and J genes are TRBV6-1 and TRBJ2-3, with 9 bases identical to TRBD2. The CDR3 contains 16 residues. Germline lookup yields CDR1 MNHNS and CDR2 SASEGT. Trimming removed 3 bases from V and 4 bases from J; junction bases left unmatched: 8. CDR3 nucleotide sequence: TGTGCCAGCAGTGAGGGCGGCGGGGGGGCGGCAGATACGCAGTATTTT. Translation gives CASSEGGGGAADTQYF.

The chain is built from TRBV2 and TRBJ2-7; TRBD1 agrees at 8 bases. The CDR3 consists of 14 residues. CDR1 is SNHLY and CDR2 is FYNNEI in the germline V gene. Trimming at V came to 3 bases and at J to 6 bases, leaving 7 bases not matched to a gene. CDR3 bases: TGTGCCAGCAGTGATGGACAGGGTTTATTCGAGCAGTACTTC. Amino acids: CASSDGQGLFEQYF.

The genes are TRBV10-2 and TRBJ2-7; TRBD1 is a possible D gene (6 bases). Germline V gene lookup returns CDR1 WSHSY and CDR2 SAAADI. The CDR3 extends over 12 amino acids. V dropped 6 bases and J dropped 2 bases, with 8 bases sitting between them. The CDR3 is CASRDRAYEQYF. CDR3 coding DNA: TGCGCCAGCAGGGACAGAGCCTACGAGCAGTACTTC.

J is TRBJ2-1 and V is TRBV28; possibly TRBD2 for D (5 bases). V dropped 6 bases and J dropped 10 bases, with 10 bases sitting between them. In germline, CDR1 is MDHEN, CDR2 SYDVKM. This CDR3 region has 11 residues. CDR3 DNA sequence: TGTGCCAGCAGCCAACTAGAAGAGCAGTTCTTC. The encoded protein is CASSQLEEQFF.

The chain joins TRBV6-6 to TRBJ1-5; possibly TRBD1 for D (5 bases). CDR1 and CDR2 from the germline V gene are MNHNY and SVGAGI (reference sequence). This CDR3 region has 13 residues. Trimming removed 4 bases at V and 5 bases at J, with 9 bases between. CDR3 loop: CASSLQVYQPQHF. As DNA, the CDR3 is TGTGCCAGCAGTTTACAGGTATATCAGCCCCAGCATTTT.

V is TRBV30 and J is TRBJ2-1, with no clear D. The germline CDR1 and CDR2 sequences are GTSNPN and SVGIG (reference sequence). V was clipped by 6 bases and J by 2 bases, with 8 bases between them. CDR3 length equals 12 residues. As DNA, the CDR3 is TGTGCCTGTAGCAGTCCCTACAATGAGCAGTTCTTC. It codes for CACSSPYNEQFF.

This clone turned up a few times. The V gene is TRBV21-1, the J gene TRBJ1-5; the table's D call of TRBD1 was not tested on the DNA. TRBV21-1 has pseudogene status. This CDR3 comprises 18 residues. CDR3 sequence (DNA): TGTGCCAGCAGCCCCAGAGGACAGGGGCGCCCGATCCAGCAGCCCCAGCATTTT. Its protein product is CASSPRGQGRPIQQPQHF.